In this sample, the clone carrying this TCR beta chain turned up many times. These data come from a study of T cells in Graves' hyperthyroidism and ophthalmopathy. The V end was cut by 6 bases, the J end by 0 bases, with 18 bases between. The CDR3 is 17 residues long. From RNA transcripts, TCR beta CDR3 regions were amplified. The TCR CDR3 first-round RT-PCR relied on the HTBI primer set. MiXCR, applied by TCRdb to the multiplex PCR reads, yields one record per CDR3 protein. The profile covers 300,000 to 450,000 distinct CDR3 sequences, with about 13% appearing a single time and less than 25% taken by the ten largest.

This sequence was found in a man aged 25-40 years with Graves' hyperthyroidism that later progressed to Graves' ophthalmopathy. The source material was blood. This chain joins TRBV12-3 or TRBV12-4 and TRBJ2-1; TRBD1 is a possible D gene (6 bases). CDR3 protein: CASRANPGQSSYNEQFF. In DNA form, the CDR3 reads TGTGCCAGCAGGGCAAATCCGGGACAAAGCTCCTACAATGAGCAGTTCTTC.